This record covers a single TCR beta chain. Its cognate antigen is unknown. The sample originates from a study of OX40 agonist ivuxolimab in advanced cancers. Overall study results and limits: Both blood CD4+ and CD8+ T cells showed clonal growth by week 6 at 0.1 to 3.0 mg/kg. Among the nonresponders, some also had low normalized T-cell clonal expansion.

Libraries were prepared by immunoSEQ multiplex PCR; TCRdb keeps only in-frame clonotypes and omits some of them. This sample has approximately 94,000 clones, with about nine tenths found just once. The sequence derives from an adult with an advanced solid tumor such as melanoma, head and neck, liver or kidney cancer. This sample comprised CD4+ or CD8+ T cells sorted from blood, obtained in a trial of the OX40 agonist ivuxolimab.

CDR3 sequence (DNA): TGTGCCACCAGCAGAGATTTGGGGGGCAATCAGCCCCAGCATTTT. It translates to CATSRDLGGNQPQHF. The chain carries TRBV15 and TRBJ1-5; weak D call: TRBD1 (5 bases). Between the trimmed V and J ends, which lost 0 bases and 2 bases, there was a span of 8 bases. The germline V gene encodes CDR1 LNHNV and CDR2 YYDKDF (reference sequence). CDR3 size: 15 residues.